A single T cell receptor beta chain is shown here with its context. Its antigen is not known. These data originate in a study of cytomegalovirus exposure and HLA in healthy donors. Study-wide context: The approximately 130 validation repertoires were reported in a later analysis to have been generated on the same platform as the 666 first-cohort repertoires. Regarding the study as a whole: The study designated 150 to 200 TCR beta chains cytomegalovirus-associated.

TCRdb's table, derived via immunoSEQ multiplex PCR, lists solely in-frame clones and lacks some. The sample has some 90,000 clones; roughly 97% are singletons. This CDR3 is built from 13 residues. The V end was cut by 6 bases, the J end by 1 base, with 7 bases between. Germline CDR1 is LNHDA and CDR2 is SQIVND (reference sequence). Sequenced input: PBMCs. The J gene is TRBJ1-5, the V gene TRBV19; D gene unclear. The receptor's source is a man aged 18 to 29 in good health and CMV-seronegative. The DNA of the CDR3 is TGTGCCAGTAGAGAGACAAGCAATCAGCCCCAGCATTTT. Translation gives CASRETSNQPQHF.